This is a list of T cell receptor beta chains from one sample in a study of blood T cells in healthy people across ages. TCRdb fed the 5' RACE reads into MiXCR, producing one record per CDR3 protein. The sample yields 380,000 or so distinct CDR3 sequences, about 55% seen once. Sequences were obtained from blood. Source of these receptors: a man in his sixties in good health. Both conserved end residues are part of each CDR3. Fields, in order: V gene, clone size, J gene, D gene, CDR3 protein, CDR3 DNA. A D gene is named only where the DNA matches it firmly. Clone size is given for some rows only: seen once, a few or many times, or a class if the clone is expanded.

TRBV2,once,TRBJ2-1,NA,CASTESDSSYNEQFF,TGTGCCAGCACCGAGAGTGATAGCTCCTACAATGAGCAGTTCTTC
TRBV2,NA,TRBJ2-7,TRBD1,CASSQTSGGYEQYF,TGTGCCAGCAGTCAGACTTCAGGGGGCTACGAGCAGTACTTC
TRBV19,NA,TRBJ2-6,NA,CASSMGRLSGANVLTF,TGTGCCAGTAGTATGGGACGGCTCTCTGGGGCCAACGTCCTGACTTTC
TRBV7-2,NA,TRBJ1-2,NA,CASTRDRTNYGYTF,TGTGCCAGCACCAGGGACCGAACTAACTATGGCTACACCTTC
TRBV25-1,few,TRBJ2-5,TRBD1,CASSAQQGTIQETQYF,TGTGCCAGCAGTGCACAACAGGGGACCATCCAAGAGACCCAGTACTTC
TRBV12-3/TRBV12-4,few,TRBJ2-3,TRBD2,CASTPPGLAGGDTQYF,TGTGCCAGCACCCCCCCGGGACTAGCGGGAGGAGATACGCAGTATTTT
TRBV5-1,NA,TRBJ2-7,NA,CASSLRSSTESRSYEQYF,TGCGCCAGCAGCTTGCGGTCTAGCACCGAATCCCGGTCCTACGAGCAGTACTTC
TRBV27,NA,TRBJ2-7,TRBD2,CASTLIREGLNEQYF,TGTGCCAGCACCTTAATACGGGAGGGCCTGAACGAGCAGTACTTC
TRBV7-2,many,TRBJ2-1,NA,CASSPSASPYNEQFF,TGTGCCAGCAGCCCATCGGCTAGCCCCTACAATGAGCAGTTCTTC
TRBV4-1,NA,TRBJ2-7,TRBD2,CASSQGTSPPYEQYF,TGCGCCAGCAGCCAGGGGACTAGCCCCCCCTACGAGCAGTACTTC
TRBV20-1,NA,TRBJ1-6,NA,CSARDPSGSIIPLHF,TGCAGTGCCAGAGACCCGTCCGGCAGCATCATTCCCCTCCACTTT